This T cell receptor beta chain was recovered during a study of T cells in Graves' hyperthyroidism and ophthalmopathy. Study background: Once the initial diagnosis was made, peripheral blood was obtained before any treatment.

Ten or more counts support this clonotype. Amplified regions were TCR beta CDR3 sequences from RNA transcripts. With the HTBI primer set, the TCR CDR3 went through a first round of RT-PCR. Using its own MiXCR run on the multiplex PCR reads, TCRdb lists one record per CDR3 protein. The sample has hundreds of thousands of distinct CDR3 sequences; about 20% are singletons. Thyroid ultrasound, orbital computed tomography, clinical symptoms, and serum thyroxine and TRAb underpinned diagnoses. The CDR3 runs to 17 residues. Germline V lookup: CDR1 MDHEN, CDR2 SYDVKM. V gave up 5 bases and J gave up 1 base; unmatched junction bases: 11.

Sequencing was done on a sample of blood. This receptor was obtained from a man under 40 with Graves' ophthalmopathy. The V and J genes are TRBV28 and TRBJ2-1, with 7 bases aligning to TRBD2. The CDR3 nucleotides read TGTGCCAGCAGTCCTCCGTGGGGGGGGGATTCCTACAATGAGCAGTTCTTC. Translating it yields CASSPPWGGDSYNEQFF.